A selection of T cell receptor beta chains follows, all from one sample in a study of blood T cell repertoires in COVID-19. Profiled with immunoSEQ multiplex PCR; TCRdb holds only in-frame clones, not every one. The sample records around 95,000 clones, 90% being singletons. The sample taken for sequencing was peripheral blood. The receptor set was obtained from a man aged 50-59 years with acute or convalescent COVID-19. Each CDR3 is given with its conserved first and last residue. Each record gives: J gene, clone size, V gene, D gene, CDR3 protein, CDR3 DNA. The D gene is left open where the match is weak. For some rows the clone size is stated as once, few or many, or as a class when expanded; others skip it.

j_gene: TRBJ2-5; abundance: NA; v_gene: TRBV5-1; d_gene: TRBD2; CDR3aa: CASSLRSGGTQETQYF; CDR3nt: TGCGCCAGCAGCTTGAGGTCGGGGGGAACCCAAGAGACCCAGTACTTC
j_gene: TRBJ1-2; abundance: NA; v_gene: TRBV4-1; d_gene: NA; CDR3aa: CASSQGQGVYGYTF; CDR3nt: TGCGCCAGCAGCCAAGGGCAGGGTGTCTATGGCTACACCTTC
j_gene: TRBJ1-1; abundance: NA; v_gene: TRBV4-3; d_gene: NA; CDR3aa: CASSQEMDPGAEAFF; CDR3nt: TGCGCCAGCAGCCAAGAAATGGACCCGGGGGCTGAAGCTTTCTTT
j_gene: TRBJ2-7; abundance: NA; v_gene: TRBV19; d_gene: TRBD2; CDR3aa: CASSIAWTGGLYEQYF; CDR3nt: TGTGCCAGTAGTATAGCTTGGACGGGAGGGCTTTACGAGCAGTACTTC
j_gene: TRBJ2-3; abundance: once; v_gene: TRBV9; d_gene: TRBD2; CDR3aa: CASSTQTSPTDTQYF; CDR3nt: TGTGCCAGCAGCACCCAGACTAGCCCCACAGATACGCAGTATTTT
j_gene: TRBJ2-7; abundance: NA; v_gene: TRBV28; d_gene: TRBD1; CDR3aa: CASSEPSGTGGSNEQYF; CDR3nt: TGTGCCAGCAGCGAACCCAGCGGGACAGGGGGCTCTAACGAGCAGTACTTC
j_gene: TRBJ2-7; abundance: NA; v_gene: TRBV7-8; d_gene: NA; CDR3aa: CASGQSRGLYEQYF; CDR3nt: TGTGCCAGCGGACAAAGCAGGGGTCTTTACGAGCAGTACTTC
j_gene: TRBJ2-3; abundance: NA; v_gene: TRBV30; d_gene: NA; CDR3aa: CAWIRADTQYF; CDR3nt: TGTGCCTGGATCCGGGCAGATACGCAGTATTTT
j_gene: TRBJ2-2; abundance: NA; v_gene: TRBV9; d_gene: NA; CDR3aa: CASSPLSLRTGELFF; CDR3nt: TGTGCCAGCAGCCCCCTGAGCCTGAGGACCGGGGAGCTGTTTTTT
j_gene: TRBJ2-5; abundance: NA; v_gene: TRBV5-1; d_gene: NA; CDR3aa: CASSAGLLRETQYF; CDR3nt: TGCGCCAGCAGCGCGGGACTGCTCAGGGAGACCCAGTACTTC
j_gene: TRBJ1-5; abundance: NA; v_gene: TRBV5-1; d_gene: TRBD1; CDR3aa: CASSTGGDNQPQHF; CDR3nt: TGCGCCAGCAGCACAGGGGGTGACAATCAGCCCCAGCATTTT